This T cell receptor beta chain was retrieved from a study of PD-L1 blockade in urothelial cancer. CDR3 length: 15 residues. The trim removed 5 bases at V and 4 bases at J, leaving 10 bases unmatched. Germline CDR1 and CDR2: SGHVS and FQNEAQ. Assay: immunoSEQ multiplex PCR; the TCRdb copy retains only in-frame clones and omits some. The top ten hold around 15% of the sample, which has more than 40,000 clones, 75% to 90% seen once. This TCR was recovered from a man aged 55 to 69 with urothelial cancer. This chain uses TRBV7-8 with TRBJ1-2; 7 bases align to TRBD1. The source was PBMCs, collected around atezolizumab (anti-PD-L1) treatment. The CDR3 reads CASSVDRVVGYGYTF. The CDR3 nucleotides are TGTGCCAGCAGCGTAGACAGGGTTGTGGGCTATGGCTACACCTTC.